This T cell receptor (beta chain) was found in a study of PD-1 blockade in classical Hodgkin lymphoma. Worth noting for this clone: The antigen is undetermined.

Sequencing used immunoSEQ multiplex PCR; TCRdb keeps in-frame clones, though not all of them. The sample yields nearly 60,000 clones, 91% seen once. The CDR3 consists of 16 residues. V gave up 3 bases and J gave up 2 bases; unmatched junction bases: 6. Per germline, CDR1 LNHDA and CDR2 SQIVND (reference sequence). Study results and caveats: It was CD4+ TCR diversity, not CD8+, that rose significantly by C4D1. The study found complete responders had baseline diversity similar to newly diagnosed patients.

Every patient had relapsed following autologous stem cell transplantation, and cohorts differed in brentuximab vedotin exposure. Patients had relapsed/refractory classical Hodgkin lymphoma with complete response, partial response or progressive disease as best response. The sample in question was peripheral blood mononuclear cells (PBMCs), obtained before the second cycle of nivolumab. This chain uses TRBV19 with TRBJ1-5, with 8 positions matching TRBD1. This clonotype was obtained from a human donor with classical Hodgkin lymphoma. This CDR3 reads CASSISGTGGNQPQHF. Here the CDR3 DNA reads TGTGCCAGTAGTATCTCCGGGACAGGAGGCAATCAGCCCCAGCATTTT.